The 7 T cell receptor beta chains presented below share a single source sample, sequenced in a study of blood T cell repertoires in COVID-19. Generated by immunoSEQ multiplex PCR, the TCRdb table keeps only in-frame clones and is missing some. The profile shows some 370,000 clones, 75% to 90% of them singletons. The specimen was PBMCs or T cells enriched from blood (not recorded which). The receptors originated from a woman aged 50 to 60 who had recovered from COVID-19.

The rearrangement uses TRBV19 and TRBJ2-3, with 8 nucleotides matching TRBD2. J was trimmed by 1 base and V by 4 bases; bases with no gene match: 1. Germline CDR1 reads LNHDA; CDR2 reads SQIVND (reference sequence). This CDR3 has 14 residues. As DNA, the CDR3 is TGTGCCAGTAGTACGGGGGGGCGCACAGATACGCAGTATTTT. As protein: CASSTGGRTDTQYF.

This clone was picked up one time. The CDR3 sequence is CASRGGSSYEQYF. CDR3 coding DNA: TGTGCCAGCAGAGGGGGCAGTTCCTACGAGCAGTACTTC. This chain links TRBV27 with TRBJ2-7, with 7 bases matching TRBD1. Unmatched junction bases numbered 3, after V lost 6 bases and J lost 1 base. CDR3 length: 13 amino acids. CDR1 is MNHEY, CDR2 SMNVEV, per germline (reference sequence).

The chain links TRBV5-1 to TRBJ1-1; 10 nucleotides agree with TRBD1. V was pared by 0 bases and J by 1 base, with 3 bases of the junction left unmatched. The germline CDR1 and CDR2 sequences are SGHRS and YFSETQ. This CDR3 region has 16 residues. This CDR3 reads CASSLGRQGANTEAFF. The CDR3 DNA sequence: TGCGCCAGCAGCTTGGGTCGACAGGGGGCGAACACTGAAGCTTTCTTT.

The table lists this clone with a count of one. This sample includes further DNA sequences coding for the same CDR3. The CDR3 region has the DNA TGTGCCAGCAGCCAGGGACAGGGGTACGAGCAGTACTTC. Protein: CASSQGQGYEQYF. The chain combines TRBV14 with TRBJ2-7; 10 bases fit TRBD1. J lost 4 bases, V lost 3 bases, and 0 bases had no gene match. There are 13 residues in the CDR3. Germline-derived CDR1 and CDR2 are SGHDN and FVKESK.

To note about this clone: This may arise from a read error, as a much more abundant clone is one base away. Other nucleotide sequences from this sample produce the same CDR3. The chain employs TRBV29-1 and TRBJ1-2; 8 bases agree with TRBD1. Germline-derived CDR1 and CDR2 are SQVTM and ANQGSEA. The CDR3 length is 13 residues. The ends lost 4 bases at V and 4 bases at J; junction bases unmatched: 5. The CDR3 here is CSVADRGGYGYTF. The CDR3 DNA reads TGCAGCGTTGCTGACAGGGGCGGCTATGGCTACACCTTC.

This chain joins TRBV27 and TRBJ1-4, with D maybe TRBD1 (6 bases). V shed 9 bases and J shed 7 bases, with 24 bases lying between them. The V gene's germline CDR1 is MNHEY and CDR2 SMNVEV (reference sequence). The CDR3 consists of 16 residues. The CDR3 DNA is TGTGCCAGATCCGGAGTACAGAGGGGGGGAGGTGAAAAACTGTTTTTT. Its protein product is CARSGVQRGGGEKLFF.

The chain combines TRBV19 with TRBJ2-7, with D possibly being TRBD1 (6 bases). This CDR3 spans 11 amino acids. V lost 6 bases and J 6 bases, leaving 9 bases between the germline ends. The germline V gene has CDR1 LNHDA and CDR2 SQIVND (reference sequence). CDR3 protein: CASSQQGEQYF. The CDR3, as DNA: TGTGCCAGTAGCCAACAGGGCGAGCAGTACTTC.